A single sample is the source of the 21 T cell receptor beta chains below, sequenced in a study of OX40 agonist ivuxolimab in advanced cancers. Repertoires were generated with immunoSEQ multiplex PCR, while TCRdb's copy carries only in-frame clones and drops some. This table has tens of thousands of clones, roughly 87% appearing once. This specimen was CD4+ or CD8+ T cells sorted from blood, taken in a trial of the OX40 agonist ivuxolimab. All receptors derive from an adult with an advanced solid tumor such as melanoma, head and neck, liver or kidney cancer.

V usage is TRBV5-1 and J usage is TRBJ1-4; D unresolved. Germline CDR1 and CDR2: SGHRS and YFSETQ. The CDR3 covers 15 residues. Trimming stripped 0 bases from V and 1 base from J, with 7 bases between. The CDR3 protein is CASSLARRTNEKLFF. Written as DNA, the CDR3 is TGCGCCAGCAGCTTGGCCCGAAGAACTAATGAAAAACTGTTTTTT.

The chain recombines TRBV6-5 with TRBJ1-2; the match to TRBD1 covers 8 bases. The CDR3 length is 15 residues. Trimming at V came to 0 bases and at J to 5 bases, leaving 5 bases not matched to a gene. Germline V gene sequence: CDR1 MNHEY, CDR2 SVGAGI. The CDR3 bases are TGTGCCAGCAGTTACTCGCGGGGACAGGCGTATGGCTACACCTTC. Translated: CASSYSRGQAYGYTF.

This chain joins TRBV2 and TRBJ2-7; 7 nucleotides match TRBD1. Trimming cost V 1 base and J 0 bases; bases outside gene matches: 3. Germline assignment: CDR1 SNHLY and CDR2 FYNNEI. The CDR3 spans 15 residues. The CDR3 sequence is CASSEGWDSSYEQYV. DNA of the CDR3: TGTGCCAGCAGTGAAGGGTGGGACAGCTCCTACGAGCAGTACGTC.

The chain uses TRBV7-9 and TRBJ1-3, with D uncertain. CDR1 is SEHNR and CDR2 is FQNEAQ in the germline V gene (reference sequence). Trimming took 2 bases from V and 4 from J, leaving 9 bases between them. The CDR3 runs 14 residues. As DNA, the CDR3 is TGTGCCAGCAGCTTAATAAAGGAGGGAAACACCATATATTTT. Protein: CASSLIKEGNTIYF. Full variable domain (remainder filled in from reference TRBV7-9 and TRBJ1-3): DTGVSQNPRHKITKRGQNVTFRCDPISEHNRLYWYRQTLGQGPEFLTYFQNEAQLEKSRLLSDRFSAERPKGSFSTLEIQRTEQGDSAMYLCASSLIKEGNTIYFGEGSWLTVV.

The V gene is TRBV28, the J gene TRBJ1-6, with D possibly TRBD1 on 5 matching bases. This CDR3 contains 15 residues. The V gene's germline CDR1 is MDHEN and CDR2 SYDVKM. Trimming removed 5 bases at V and 5 bases at J, with 13 bases between. The CDR3 reads CASSPKGRDNSPLHF. The CDR3 DNA reads as TGTGCCAGCAGTCCGAAGGGCAGGGATAATTCACCCCTCCACTTT.

The chain carries TRBV7-2 and TRBJ2-7; D is possibly TRBD1 (6 bases). V lost 2 bases to trimming and J lost 6 bases, with 17 bases between them. The CDR3 extends over 15 amino acids. Germline V lookup: CDR1 SGHTA, CDR2 FQGNSA. The CDR3 is CASSLFGTTLSEQYF. The CDR3 DNA follows: TGTGCCAGCAGCTTATTCGGGACAACTCTCTCCGAGCAGTACTTC.

In its sample, this clone was seen a few times. CDR3 sequence reads: CASSGHGGLNTEAFF. The DNA for the CDR3 is TGTGCCAGCAGCGGACATGGGGGGCTGAACACTGAAGCTTTCTTT. This rearrangement joins TRBV4-2 to TRBJ1-1, with D maybe TRBD1 (6 bases). V was pared by 5 bases and J by 0 bases, with 13 bases between. Germline values: CDR1 LGHNA, CDR2 YNFKEQ. The CDR3 sequence is 15 residues long.

This chain links TRBV5-1 with TRBJ1-1; possible D gene TRBD1, 5 bases. The CDR3 sequence is 15 residues long. Trimming cost V 0 bases and J 7 bases, with 16 bases left between them. Germline V lookup: CDR1 SGHRS, CDR2 YFSETQ. CDR3 DNA sequence: TGCGCCAGCAGCTTGGGGATGGGGGGTGGTTATGAAGCTTTCTTT. Encoded protein: CASSLGMGGGYEAFF.

The chain employs TRBV10-3 and TRBJ1-3, with 8 bases aligning to TRBD1. This CDR3 comprises 16 residues. After removal of 4 bases from V and 0 bases from J, the junction contained 5 bases not matched to a gene. Looked up from germline, CDR1 is ENHRY and CDR2 is SYGVKD. This CDR3 reads CAISGQGAFSGNTIYF. The DNA for the CDR3 is TGTGCCATCAGTGGGCAGGGGGCTTTCTCTGGAAACACCATATATTTT.

This clone was counted between two and nine times. This chain connects TRBV18 to TRBJ2-3; no reliable D call. From germline, CDR1 is KGHSH and CDR2 LQKENI. This CDR3 contains 13 residues. V was clipped by 3 bases and J by 4 bases, with 8 bases between them. The CDR3 nucleotides read TGTGCCAGCTCACCCACAGATGCAGATACGCAGTATTTT. It codes for CASSPTDADTQYF.

The chain joins TRBV29-1 to TRBJ1-2, with 11 bases fitting TRBD1. The germline V gene encodes CDR1 SQVTM and CDR2 ANQGSEA. V gave up 2 bases and J gave up 4 bases; unmatched junction bases: 21. This CDR3 contains 20 residues. CDR3 amino acids: CSVERNPDRDRGFFFYGYTF. In nucleotides, the CDR3 is TGCAGCGTTGAACGAAACCCGGACCGGGACAGGGGGTTTTTTTTCTATGGCTACACCTTC.

The chain uses TRBV9 and TRBJ1-5; D is unclear. The ends were cut back, 3 bases at V and 0 bases at J, with 7 bases in the middle. Germline-derived CDR1 and CDR2 are SGDLS and YYNGEE. CDR3 length: 14 amino acids. The CDR3 DNA is TGTGCCAGCAGCGGCGACATTAGCAATCAGCCCCAGCATTTT. This gives the protein CASSGDISNQPQHF.

The chain recombines TRBV27 with TRBJ1-4; the D is unclear. V lost 3 bases and J lost 2, with 7 bases in between. Germline CDR1 is MNHEY and CDR2 is SMNVEV (reference sequence). The CDR3 spans 14 residues. The CDR3 sequence is CASSLKPTNEKLFF. The CDR3 bases are TGTGCCAGCAGTTTGAAACCGACTAATGAAAAACTGTTTTTT.

The chain carries TRBV7-8 and TRBJ2-2; TRBD2 is a possible D gene (6 bases). V gave up 6 bases and J gave up 5 bases, with 22 bases separating them. The V gene's germline CDR1 is SGHVS and CDR2 FQNEAQ. CDR3 length equals 17 residues. In DNA, the CDR3 is TGTGCCAGCAGTCTGGGGCAGCGGACCCGGGGGACCGGGGAGCTGTTTTTT. Protein product: CASSLGQRTRGTGELFF.

The chain carries TRBV6-6 and TRBJ1-2; maybe TRBD1 (6 bases). The CDR3 consists of 12 residues. V was pared by 5 bases and J by 2 bases, with 6 bases between. Per the germline V gene, CDR1 is MNHNY and CDR2 is SVGAGI (reference sequence). DNA for the CDR3: TGTGCCAGCAGTACAGGGAACTATGGCTACACCTTC. Its translation: CASSTGNYGYTF.

This clone was seen just once. This rearrangement joins TRBV4-1 to TRBJ2-7; 7 bases line up with TRBD2. CDR1 MGHRA and CDR2 YSYEKL come from the germline V gene. V lost 0 bases to trimming and J lost 6 bases; unmatched junction nucleotides: 8. This CDR3 spans 15 amino acids. This CDR3 is CASSQDLAGALEQYF. CDR3 nucleotide sequence: TGCGCCAGCAGCCAAGATTTGGCGGGAGCGCTCGAGCAGTACTTC.

DNA of the CDR3: TGCGCCAGCAGCGCAGGGGGTACGGTGTCTGGGGCCAACGTCCTGACTTTC. Residues: CASSAGGTVSGANVLTF. The chain couples TRBV5-1 to TRBJ2-6, with 7 bases matching TRBD1. The CDR3 contains 17 residues. Trimming took 4 bases from V and 1 from J; bases not matched to a gene: 8. CDR1 is SGHRS and CDR2 is YFSETQ in the germline V gene.

This chain connects TRBV18 to TRBJ2-1; TRBD2 matches at 12 bases. Germline-derived CDR1 and CDR2 are KGHSH and LQKENI. This CDR3 has 15 residues. With V trimmed by 3 bases and J by 5 bases, 2 bases remained unmatched. CDR3 residues: CASSPRLAGDNEQFF. CDR3 DNA sequence: TGTGCCAGCTCACCCAGACTAGCGGGGGACAATGAGCAGTTCTTC.

The genes are TRBV14 and TRBJ2-5, with D perhaps TRBD2 (6 bases). This CDR3 comprises 13 residues. V lost 0 bases, J lost 8 bases, and 10 bases lay in between. Germline V CDR1 and CDR2: SGHDN, FVKESK. This chain's CDR3 is CASSQEEGTTQYF. In nucleotides, the CDR3 is TGTGCCAGCAGCCAAGAGGAGGGGACCACCCAGTACTTC.

The gene calls are TRBV7-8 and TRBJ2-1, with a possible D match to TRBD1 (6 bases). Germline V CDR1 and CDR2: SGHVS, FQNEAQ. This CDR3 contains 16 residues. The V end lost 2 bases, the J end lost 7 bases, and 18 bases lay between the germline ends. The CDR3 sequence is CASSLSADRLGNEQFF. CDR3 DNA: TGTGCCAGCAGCTTAAGTGCCGACAGGTTAGGGAATGAGCAGTTCTTC.

This chain links TRBV5-6 with TRBJ2-1; 7 nucleotides align to TRBD2. Germline V gene lookup returns CDR1 SGHDT and CDR2 YYEEEE. With 4 bases clipped from V and 0 bases from J, the junction kept 7 bases outside the gene matches. The CDR3 loop spans 16 amino acids. This chain's CDR3 is CASSPGGGSSYNEQFF. The CDR3 nucleotides are TGTGCCAGCAGCCCGGGAGGCGGGAGCTCCTACAATGAGCAGTTCTTC.